The 8 T cell receptor beta chains below were found in one sample sequenced in a study of blood T cell repertoires in COVID-19 (TCRdb year 2020). Library generation was performed with the immunoSEQ multiplex PCR assay. The immuneACCESS repertoire file appears here via TCRdb, limited to in-frame rearrangements. These files lack a portion of the clones; in checked studies, under half of the deficit traces to unresolved V genes, and the cause of the others is not known. This sample gives approximately 200,000 clones in total; 65% to 85% of them show up just once. The top ten constitute 3.2% of the sample. Sequencing used PBMCs or T cells enriched from blood (not recorded which). The receptors derive from a woman in her 30s who had recovered from COVID-19.

In DNA, the CDR3 is TGTGCCAGCAGCTCGTTAGCGGGAGGCAACACCGGGGAGCTGTTTTTT. Amino acid sequence: CASSSLAGGNTGELFF. The rearrangement uses TRBV7-2 and TRBJ2-2, with TRBD2 identical over 10 bases. V lost 4 bases to trimming and J lost 2 bases; unmatched junction nucleotides: 4. The CDR3 runs to 16 residues. Germline CDR1 is SGHTA and CDR2 is FQGNSA.

The chain uses TRBV28 and TRBJ2-3, with 9 positions matching TRBD2. V trimming: 6 bases; J trimming: 0 bases; junction bases outside the gene matches: 1. The CDR3 has 14 residues. CDR1 is MDHEN and CDR2 is SYDVKM in the germline V gene. CDR3 bases: TGTGCCAGCAGCACTAGCGGGAGCACAGATACGCAGTATTTT. The encoded protein is CASSTSGSTDTQYF.

The chain is built from TRBV19 and TRBJ2-2, with D hard to call. The V gene's germline CDR1 is LNHDA and CDR2 SQIVND (reference sequence). The V gene lost 3 bases and the J gene lost 8 bases, with 10 bases spanning the gap. The CDR3 has 13 residues. CDR3 sequence: CASSITVSGELFF. CDR3 nucleotide sequence: TGTGCCAGTAGTATTACGGTTTCGGGGGAGCTGTTTTTT.

This clone has just one count. The J gene is TRBJ1-2, the V gene TRBV30, with TRBD1 matching over 7 bases. Germline V gene data show CDR1 as GTSNPN and CDR2 as SVGIG (reference sequence). With 5 bases clipped from V and 5 bases from J, the junction kept 8 bases outside the gene matches. The CDR3 runs to 13 residues. The CDR3 is CAWEWDRTYGYTF. CDR3 nucleotides: TGTGCCTGGGAATGGGACAGAACTTATGGCTACACCTTC.

The CDR3 coding sequence is TGTGCCAGCAGCCTGCCGGGGAGCTCCTACAATGAGCAGTTCTTC. It specifies CASSLPGSSYNEQFF. The chain employs TRBV3-1 (or the pseudogene TRBV3-2) and TRBJ2-1; TRBD2 is a possible D gene (5 bases). The ends were cut back, 4 bases at V and 0 bases at J, with 10 bases in the middle. The CDR3 consists of 15 residues. Germline values: CDR1 LGHDT, CDR2 YNNKEL (reference sequence).

The chain links TRBV5-8 to TRBJ1-2, with D possibly TRBD1 on 6 matching bases. This CDR3 contains 14 residues. Germline V gene data show CDR1 as SGHTS and CDR2 as YDEGEE. V lost 0 bases and J lost 5, with 11 bases in between. CDR3 protein: CASSLDRAPYGYTF. As DNA, the CDR3 is TGTGCCAGCAGCTTGGACAGGGCCCCTTATGGCTACACCTTC.

J is TRBJ2-7 and V is TRBV4-1, with D maybe TRBD2 (6 bases). Germline CDR1 MGHRA, CDR2 YSYEKL. Trimming left V 6 bases short and J 0 bases short, with 12 bases between. The CDR3 runs 14 residues. The CDR3 spells CASSMGLGSYEQYF. Here the CDR3 DNA reads TGCGCCAGCAGTATGGGACTGGGCTCCTACGAGCAGTACTTC.

This chain uses TRBV10-3 with TRBJ2-2, with D perhaps TRBD1 (5 bases). The CDR3 loop spans 16 amino acids. CDR1 is ENHRY and CDR2 is SYGVKD in the germline V gene. Trimming took 0 bases from V and 0 from J, leaving 8 bases between them. CDR3 protein: CAISESRQTNTGELFF. The CDR3 region has the DNA TGTGCCATCAGTGAGTCGCGACAGACGAACACCGGGGAGCTGTTTTTT.